These 9 T cell receptor beta chains originate from one sample sequenced in a study of T cells in Graves' hyperthyroidism and ophthalmopathy. Amplified TCR beta CDR3 regions derived from RNA transcripts. TCR CDR3 underwent first-round RT-PCR with the HTBI primer set. Via MiXCR, TCRdb re-called the multiplex PCR reads, giving one row per CDR3 protein. The table lists 250,000 to 300,000 distinct CDR3 sequences, roughly 15% of them singletons. Sequencing was carried out using blood. These receptors all come from a woman aged 40 to 50 with Graves' hyperthyroidism.

V is TRBV5-6 and J is TRBJ2-7, with D possibly TRBD2 on 5 matching bases. Germline assignment: CDR1 SGHDT and CDR2 YYEEEE. This CDR3 comprises 13 residues. Trimming shortened V by 0 bases and J by 3 bases, and 7 bases separated the two germline ends. For the CDR3, the DNA is TGTGCCAGCAGCTTGGGACTAAACTACGAGCAGTACTTC. It codes for CASSLGLNYEQYF.

V gene TRBV12-3 or TRBV12-4 combines with J gene TRBJ2-1, with a tentative D call TRBD2 (6 bases). The CDR3 has 15 amino acids. V was shortened by 2 bases and J by 3 bases, with 11 bases between the two germline ends. The CDR3 coding sequence is TGTGCCAGCAGTTTAACGGGAGATTTCTACAATGAGCAGTTCTTC. Protein product: CASSLTGDFYNEQFF.

This clonotype was seen repeatedly, ten times or more. This chain connects TRBV6-7 to TRBJ2-2, with 9 bases lining up with TRBD1. TRBV6-7 is an ORF; its function is uncertain. The CDR3 is made up of 16 amino acids. J lost 0 bases, V lost 5 bases, and 4 bases had no gene match. The DNA for the CDR3 is TGTGCCAGCAGTAAGGGACAGGGCCCGAACACCGGGGAGCTGTTTTTT. Protein: CASSKGQGPNTGELFF.

This clonotype occurred many times. The chain couples TRBV10-3 to TRBJ2-5; possibly TRBD2 for D (6 bases). Germline V gives CDR1 ENHRY, CDR2 SYGVKD. Trimming stripped 2 bases from V and 5 bases from J, with 9 bases between. The CDR3 has 13 residues. The CDR3 loop is CAISEREFETQYF. The CDR3 DNA sequence: TGTGCCATCAGTGAGCGGGAGTTTGAGACCCAGTACTTC.

This clonotype was observed a few times. CDR3 protein: CSVLPRPGEQYF. In DNA, the CDR3 is TGCAGCGTTCTACCTCGACCGGGCGAGCAGTACTTC. V and J are TRBV29-1 and TRBJ2-7; no firm D call. Germline V gene sequence: CDR1 SQVTM, CDR2 ANQGSEA. This CDR3 comprises 12 residues. Trimming pared 5 bases from V and 6 bases from J, leaving 14 bases between.

This clonotype was observed at least ten times. This rearrangement joins TRBV28 to TRBJ2-1; D unresolved. Trimming shortened V by 8 bases and J by 0 bases, and 8 bases separated the two germline ends. CDR1 and CDR2 (germline): MDHEN, SYDVKM. This CDR3 contains 13 residues. CDR3 DNA sequence: TGTGCCAGCCGCGCCAGCTCCTACAATGAGCAGTTCTTC. Translating gives CASRASSYNEQFF.

This clonotype was observed at least ten times. V gene TRBV10-3 combines with J gene TRBJ2-1; possible D gene TRBD1, 5 bases. Deletions cut 7 bases from V and 3 bases from J, with 13 bases between. Germline CDR1 ENHRY, CDR2 SYGVKD. The CDR3 has 14 residues. The CDR3 coding sequence is TGTGCCATCACCGAACAGGCCTACTACAATGAGCAGTTCTTC. It is translated as CAITEQAYYNEQFF.

This clonotype qualifies as medium-sized. J is TRBJ1-4 and V is TRBV7-9; 10 bases match TRBD1. This CDR3 comprises 14 residues. CDR1 and CDR2 (germline): SEHNR, FQNEAQ (reference sequence). J lost 8 bases, V lost 5 bases, and 5 bases had no gene match. The chain's CDR3 is CASSRDRGDEKLFF. DNA of the CDR3: TGTGCCAGCAGCCGGGACAGGGGAGACGAAAAACTGTTTTTT.

This clonotype turned up a few times. The chain recombines TRBV6-1 with TRBJ2-3; TRBD2 aligns across 7 bases. The junction had 4 bases not matched to a gene; V was cut back by 3 bases and J by 4 bases. The length of the CDR3 is 14 residues. Germline V lookup: CDR1 MNHNS, CDR2 SASEGT. The CDR3 here is CASSDSAGADTQYF. CDR3 nucleotide sequence: TGTGCCAGCAGTGACTCGGCGGGAGCAGATACGCAGTATTTT.